The clone carrying this T cell receptor (beta chain) has a single count. As originally analysed: It was from reference gene primer amplification that nucleated cell counts were estimated. Assay: immunoSEQ multiplex PCR; the TCRdb copy retains only in-frame clones and omits some. The D gene and trimming were derived from the DNA, and the V and J assignments and clone size from that table. Among 120,000 or so clones listed, roughly three quarters were seen once. This sample was taken from a study of blood T cell repertoires in COVID-19. The CDR3 spans 15 residues. Germline trimming cut 5 bases from V and 1 base from J; bases unmatched to any gene: 8. Germline loops: CDR1 MNHEY, CDR2 SMNVEV (reference sequence).

The TCR comes from a human donor in a cohort sampled during active COVID-19. The sequenced material came from peripheral blood. The rearrangement uses TRBV27 and TRBJ2-7, with 7 bases aligning to TRBD2. The CDR3 spells CASSPASGRSYEQYF. DNA for the CDR3: TGTGCCAGCAGTCCTGCTAGCGGCCGATCCTACGAGCAGTACTTC.